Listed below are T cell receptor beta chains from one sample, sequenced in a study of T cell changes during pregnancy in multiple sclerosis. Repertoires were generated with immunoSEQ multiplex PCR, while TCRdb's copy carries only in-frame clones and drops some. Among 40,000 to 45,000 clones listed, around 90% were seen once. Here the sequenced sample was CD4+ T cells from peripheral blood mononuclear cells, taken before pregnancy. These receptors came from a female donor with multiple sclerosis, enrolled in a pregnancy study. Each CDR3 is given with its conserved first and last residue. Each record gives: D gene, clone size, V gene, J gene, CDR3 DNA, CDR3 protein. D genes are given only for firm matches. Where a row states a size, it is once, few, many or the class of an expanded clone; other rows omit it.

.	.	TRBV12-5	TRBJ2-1	TGTGCTAGTGGTTTGGTACTCGGGACTCAACACAATGAGCAGTTCTTC	CASGLVLGTQHNEQFF
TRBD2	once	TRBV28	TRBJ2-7	TGTGCCAGCAGTTTAGGGGGCGGGAGGGCCTCGGGAGAGCAGTACTTC	CASSLGGGRASGEQYF
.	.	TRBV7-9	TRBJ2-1	TGTGCCAGCAGCTTATTTTTAACCCCGATGCTGCGAGAGCAGTTCTTC	CASSLFLTPMLREQFF
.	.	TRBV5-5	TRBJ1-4	TGTGCCAGCAGCTTGGGGTCAGGGCTTGGACTGTTTTTT	CASSLGSGLGLFF
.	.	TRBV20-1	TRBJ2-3	TGCAGTGCTATAGCAAATACGCAGTATTTT	CSAIANTQYF
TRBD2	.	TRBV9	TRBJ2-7	TGTGCCAGCAGCGTAGGGGGACTAGCGGGAGCGTACGAGCAGTACTTC	CASSVGGLAGAYEQYF
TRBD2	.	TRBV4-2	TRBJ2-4	TGTGCCAGCAGCCAAGATTTAGCGGGGGGCAAAAACATTCAGTACTTC	CASSQDLAGGKNIQYF
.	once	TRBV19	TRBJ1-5	TGTGCCAGTAGTACCCGCCAGGGGATCAATCAGCCCCAGCATTTT	CASSTRQGINQPQHF
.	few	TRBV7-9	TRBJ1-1	TGTGCCAGCATCTCTTACCCCGGGGCTGAAGCTTTCTTT	CASISYPGAEAFF
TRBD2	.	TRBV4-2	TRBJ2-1	TGTGCCAGCAGCCAGGGACTAGCGGGGGGCTACAATGAGCAGTTCTTC	CASSQGLAGGYNEQFF
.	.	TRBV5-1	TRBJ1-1	TGCGCCAGCAGCTTGGCACCCAGGGCCACTGAAGCTTTCTTT	CASSLAPRATEAFF
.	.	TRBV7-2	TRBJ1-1	TGTGCCAGCAGCTTTCAGGGGCCGGAGACTGAAGCTTTCTTT	CASSFQGPETEAFF
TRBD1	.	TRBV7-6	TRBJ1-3	TGTGCCAGCAGCTCTAGAGCGACAGGGACTGGAAACACCATATATTTT	CASSSRATGTGNTIYF
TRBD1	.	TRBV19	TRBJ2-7	TGTGCCAGTAGTAGAGACAGGGGGCCTTCCTACGAGCAGTACTTC	CASSRDRGPSYEQYF
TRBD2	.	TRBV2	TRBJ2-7	TGTGCCAGCATCCGACTAGCGGGAGGGTCTTACGAGCAGTACTTC	CASIRLAGGSYEQYF
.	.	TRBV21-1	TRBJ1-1	TGTGCCAGCAGCCAAGAGCAGGTGAACACTGAAGCTTTCTTT	CASSQEQVNTEAFF
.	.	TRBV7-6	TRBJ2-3	TGTGCCAGCAGCTTAGTTTCGGGTTTTGGCACAGATACGCAGTATTTT	CASSLVSGFGTDTQYF
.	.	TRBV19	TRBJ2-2	TGTGCCAGTGTGCAGGGAAATATTTTGGCCGGGGAGCTGTTTTTT	CASVQGNILAGELFF
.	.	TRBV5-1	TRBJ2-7	TGCGCCAGCAGCCGAGGAGCAGGGACCTACGAGCAGTACTTC	CASSRGAGTYEQYF
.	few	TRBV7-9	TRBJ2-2	TGTGCCAGCAGCTTAGTATCGGGGTTCGGGGAGCTGTTTTTT	CASSLVSGFGELFF
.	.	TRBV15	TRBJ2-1	TGTGCCACCAGCAGTAGACTAGGAAGGATCAATGAGCAGTTCTTC	CATSSRLGRINEQFF
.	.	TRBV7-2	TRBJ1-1	TGTGCCAGCAGCTTAGCGGGGCCTGAAGCTTTCTTT	CASSLAGPEAFF
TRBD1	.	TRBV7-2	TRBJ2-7	TGTGCCAGCAGTCGACAGGGAAAAAGCTACGAGCAGTACTTC	CASSRQGKSYEQYF
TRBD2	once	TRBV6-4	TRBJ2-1	TGTGCCAGCAGAACTAGCGGGAGGGCCCCTGAGCAGTTCTTC	CASRTSGRAPEQFF
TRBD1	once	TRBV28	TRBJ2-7	TGTGCCAGCAGCCTCGGGACAGGGGATCCCTACGAGCAGTACTTC	CASSLGTGDPYEQYF
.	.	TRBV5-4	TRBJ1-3	TGTGCCAGCAGCTTCCTCACAGGGAACTCTGGAAACACCATATATTTT	CASSFLTGNSGNTIYF
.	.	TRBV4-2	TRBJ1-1	TGTGCCAGCAGCCAAGATAGAAGGACTGTTGAAGCTTTCTTT	CASSQDRRTVEAFF
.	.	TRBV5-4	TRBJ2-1	TGTGCCAGCAGCACCCCTGGGCGTAACAATGAGCAGTTCTTC	CASSTPGRNNEQFF
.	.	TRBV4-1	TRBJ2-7	TGCGCCAGCAGCGGTCTTACAACCTCCTACGAGCAGTACTTC	CASSGLTTSYEQYF
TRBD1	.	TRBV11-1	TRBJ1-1	TGTGCCAGCAGCTTAGCCGCCCGTGCAGGGGGCAACACTGAAGCTTTCTTT	CASSLAARAGGNTEAFF
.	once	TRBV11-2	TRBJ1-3	TGTGCCAGCAGCTGGGGGGGGACAGGAAACACCATATATTTT	CASSWGGTGNTIYF
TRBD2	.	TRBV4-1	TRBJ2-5	TGCGCCAGCAGCCAAGATATTAGCGGGGGGCAAGAGACCCAGTACTTC	CASSQDISGGQETQYF
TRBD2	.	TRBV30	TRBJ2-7	TGTGCCTGGAGTTCCCTTAGGACTAGCGGCTCCTACGAGCAGTACTTC	CAWSSLRTSGSYEQYF
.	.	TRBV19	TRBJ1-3	TGTGCCAGTAGTATGGGGGGGAACACCATATATTTT	CASSMGGNTIYF
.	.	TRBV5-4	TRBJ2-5	TGTGCCAGCAGCCTCATTGGGGCGGGGCTGGAGACCCAGTACTTC	CASSLIGAGLETQYF
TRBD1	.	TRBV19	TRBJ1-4	TGTGCCAGTAGTCCCACAGGGGGAGGTAATGAAAAACTGTTTTTT	CASSPTGGGNEKLFF
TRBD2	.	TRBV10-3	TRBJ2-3	TGTGCCATCAAGGCGGGAGGGGGAGATACGCAGTATTTT	CAIKAGGGDTQYF
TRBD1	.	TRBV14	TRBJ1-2	TGTGCCAGCAGCCAAAAGATCGGGACAGATTACACCTTC	CASSQKIGTDYTF
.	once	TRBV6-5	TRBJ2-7	TGTGCCAGCAGTCGTCTCGGAGGTAGAGTTCACGAGCAGTACTTC	CASSRLGGRVHEQYF
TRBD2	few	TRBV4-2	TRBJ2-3	TGTGCCAGCAGCCAAGAGTGGCTAGCGGGGGGGTCCACTAGCACAGATACGCAGTATTTT	CASSQEWLAGGSTSTDTQYF
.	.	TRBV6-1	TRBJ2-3	TGTGCCAGCATCTTGGGGGAGACTAGGACAGATACGCAGTATTTT	CASILGETRTDTQYF
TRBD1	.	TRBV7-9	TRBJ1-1	TGTGCCAGCAGCTTGAACAGGGGGCAAACTGAAGCTTTCTTT	CASSLNRGQTEAFF
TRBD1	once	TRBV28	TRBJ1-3	TGTGCCAGCAGTCCACAGGGGGTGAGGTCTGGAAACACCATATATTTT	CASSPQGVRSGNTIYF